This entry features one T cell receptor beta chain sequence. Germline V gene lookup returns CDR1 MDHEN and CDR2 SYDVKM. CDR3 size: 13 residues. V gave up 2 bases and J gave up 10 bases; unmatched junction bases: 7. Clones were read by immunoSEQ multiplex PCR, and TCRdb kept only the in-frame ones, dropping some. The data hold tens of thousands of clones, with 90% observed a single time. The record originates from a study of T cell responses to AZD1222 COVID-19 vaccine. This material consisted of peripheral blood, taken on day 0 of AZD1222 vaccination. The chain uses TRBV28 and TRBJ1-1; 7 bases fit TRBD1. The sequence derives from an adult in good health. The CDR3 bases are TGTGCCAGCAGTTTAAACCACAGGGGTACAGCTTTCTTT. This sequence encodes CASSLNHRGTAFF.